The following is a TCR beta chain sequence with its context. Trimming pared 1 base from V and 2 bases from J, leaving 15 bases between. This CDR3 has 17 amino acids. In germline, CDR1 is LGHNA, CDR2 YNFKEQ. TCRdb re-called the RT-PCR reads through MiXCR, storing one row per CDR3 protein. Here the sample spans more than 450,000 distinct CDR3 sequences, approximately 10% being singletons. The record originates from a study of response to subunit inactivated influenza vaccine. The same sample was also studied in work on T cells expressing NK-cell markers. That study reports: Template switching by 5'RACE with UMIs generated the TCR beta cDNA. There remained a lack of clarity about HCMV specificity of expanded NKG2C+ T cell clones.

The rearrangement joins TRBV4-2 to TRBJ2-1; TRBD2 is a possible D gene (7 bases). Sequencing was performed on PBMCs from blood, taken on the day of vaccination. The TCR comes from a man in his fifties who received an inactivated influenza vaccine. Written as DNA, the CDR3 is TGTGCCAGCAGCCAAGTGAAAGGGAGGGGGGCCTACAATGAGCAGTTCTTC. This translates into CASSQVKGRGAYNEQFF.